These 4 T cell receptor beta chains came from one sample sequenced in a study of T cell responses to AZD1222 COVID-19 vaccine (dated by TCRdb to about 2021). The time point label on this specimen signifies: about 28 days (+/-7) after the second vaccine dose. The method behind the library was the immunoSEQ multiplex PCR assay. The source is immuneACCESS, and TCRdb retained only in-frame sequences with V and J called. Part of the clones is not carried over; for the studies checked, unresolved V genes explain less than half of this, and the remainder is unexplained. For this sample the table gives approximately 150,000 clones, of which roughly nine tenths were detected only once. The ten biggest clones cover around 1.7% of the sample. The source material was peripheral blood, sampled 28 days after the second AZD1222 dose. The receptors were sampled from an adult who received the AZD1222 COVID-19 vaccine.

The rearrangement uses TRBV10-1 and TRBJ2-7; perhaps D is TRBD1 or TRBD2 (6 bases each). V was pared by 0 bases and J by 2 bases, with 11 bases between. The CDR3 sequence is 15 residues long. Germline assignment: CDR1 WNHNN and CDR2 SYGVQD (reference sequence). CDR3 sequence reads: CASSESGGQTYEQYF. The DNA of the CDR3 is TGCGCCAGCAGTGAGTCGGGGGGCCAAACCTACGAGCAGTACTTC.

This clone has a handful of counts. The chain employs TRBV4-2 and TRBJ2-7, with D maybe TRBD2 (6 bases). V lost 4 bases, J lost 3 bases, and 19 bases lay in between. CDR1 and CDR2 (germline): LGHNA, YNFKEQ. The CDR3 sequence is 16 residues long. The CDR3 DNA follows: TGTGCCAGCAGCCCACAAGAGGGTACAGCGGGCTACGAGCAGTACTTC. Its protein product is CASSPQEGTAGYEQYF.

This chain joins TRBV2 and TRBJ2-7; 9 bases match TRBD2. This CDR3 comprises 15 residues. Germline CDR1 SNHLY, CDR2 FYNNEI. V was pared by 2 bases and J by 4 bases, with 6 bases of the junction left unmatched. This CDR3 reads CASSEFSGSNYEQYF. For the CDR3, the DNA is TGTGCCAGCAGTGAATTTAGCGGGAGTAATTACGAGCAGTACTTC.

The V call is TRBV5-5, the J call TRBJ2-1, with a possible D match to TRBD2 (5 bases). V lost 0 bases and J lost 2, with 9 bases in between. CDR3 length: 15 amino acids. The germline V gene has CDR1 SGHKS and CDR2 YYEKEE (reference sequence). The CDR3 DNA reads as TGTGCCAGCAGCTTGGATACCGGGGCCTACAATGAGCAGTTCTTC. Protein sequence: CASSLDTGAYNEQFF.